Below, 2 T cell receptor beta chains from the same sample are listed, as sequenced in a study of immune cell composition in non-small cell lung cancer. TCRdb keeps only in-frame clones here, not all; method: immunoSEQ multiplex PCR. The sample consists of 7,500 to 9,000 clones, 68% of them appearing once. Sequencing was done on a sample of lung tumor tissue. The receptor source for this set is a human donor with non-small cell lung cancer.

In DNA form, the CDR3 reads TGTGCCAGCAGTTCAATTCCGACTAGCGGATACAATGAGCAGTTCTTC. This codes for CASSSIPTSGYNEQFF. The V and J genes are TRBV28 and TRBJ2-1; 9 nucleotides line up with TRBD2. Germline lookup yields CDR1 MDHEN and CDR2 SYDVKM. The V and J ends lost 4 bases and 4 bases, in that order; junction bases with no gene match: 8. This CDR3 is 16 amino acids long. The full variable domain, rest sourced from reference TRBV28 and TRBJ2-1, is DVKVTQSSRYLVKRTGEKVFLECVQDMDHENMFWYRQDPGLGLRLIYFSYDVKMKEKGDIPEGYSVSREKKERFSLILESASTNQTSMYLCASSSIPTSGYNEQFFGPGTRLTVL.

The chain recombines TRBV28 with TRBJ2-1, with TRBD1 identical over 8 bases. In germline, CDR1 is MDHEN, CDR2 SYDVKM. V was clipped by 2 bases and J by 9 bases; unmatched bases: 6. The CDR3 length is 14 residues. The CDR3 DNA reads TGTGCCAGCAGTTTAGGGACAGGCCGCGCTGAGCAGTTCTTC. Protein sequence: CASSLGTGRAEQFF.